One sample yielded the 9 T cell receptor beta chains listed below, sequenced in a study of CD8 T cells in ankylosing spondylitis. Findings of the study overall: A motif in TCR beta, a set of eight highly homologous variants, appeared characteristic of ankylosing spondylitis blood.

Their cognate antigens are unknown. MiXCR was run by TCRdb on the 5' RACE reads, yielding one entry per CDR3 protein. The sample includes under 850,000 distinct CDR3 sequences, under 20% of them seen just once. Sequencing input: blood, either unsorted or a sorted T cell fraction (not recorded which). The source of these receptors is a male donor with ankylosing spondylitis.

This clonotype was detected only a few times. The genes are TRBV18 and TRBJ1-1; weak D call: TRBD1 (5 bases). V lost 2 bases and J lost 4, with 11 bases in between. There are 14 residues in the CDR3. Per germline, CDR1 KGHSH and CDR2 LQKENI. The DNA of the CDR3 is TGTGCCAGCTCACCAAGGGACTCGATCACTGAAGCTTTCTTT. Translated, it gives CASSPRDSITEAFF.

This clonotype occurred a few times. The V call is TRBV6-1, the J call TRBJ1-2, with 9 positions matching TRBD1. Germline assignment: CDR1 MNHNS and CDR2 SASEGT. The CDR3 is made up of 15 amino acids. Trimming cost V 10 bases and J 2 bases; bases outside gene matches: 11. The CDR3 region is CATSPDRGPNYGYTF. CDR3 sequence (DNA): TGTGCCACCTCTCCGGACAGGGGCCCCAACTATGGCTACACCTTC.

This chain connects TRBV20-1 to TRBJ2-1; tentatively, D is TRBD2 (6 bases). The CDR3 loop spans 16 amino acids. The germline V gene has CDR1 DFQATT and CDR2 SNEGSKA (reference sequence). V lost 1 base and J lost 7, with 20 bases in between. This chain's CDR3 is CSARVAVGSITNEQFF. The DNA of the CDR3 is TGCAGTGCTAGAGTGGCTGTCGGGAGTATTACAAATGAGCAGTTCTTC.

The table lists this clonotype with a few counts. The CDR3 DNA is TGTGCCAGCAACGGACAGCTGAACACTGAAGCTTTCTTT. Residues: CASNGQLNTEAFF. This chain links TRBV7-2 with TRBJ1-1; TRBD1 is a possible D gene (6 bases). CDR1 and CDR2 from the germline V gene are SGHTA and FQGNSA. The V end was cut by 7 bases, the J end by 0 bases, with 9 bases between. This CDR3 has 13 residues.

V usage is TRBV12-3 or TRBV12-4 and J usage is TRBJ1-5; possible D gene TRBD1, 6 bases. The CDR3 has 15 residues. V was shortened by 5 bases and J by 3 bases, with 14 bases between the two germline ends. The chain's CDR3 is CASSIEQGYNQPQHF. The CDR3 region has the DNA TGTGCCAGCAGTATCGAACAGGGATACAATCAGCCCCAGCATTTT.

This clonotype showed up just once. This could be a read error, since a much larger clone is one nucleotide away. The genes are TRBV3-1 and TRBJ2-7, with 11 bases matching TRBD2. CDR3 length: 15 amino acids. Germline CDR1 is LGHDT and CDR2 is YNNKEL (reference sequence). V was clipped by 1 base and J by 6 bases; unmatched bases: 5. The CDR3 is CASSQALAGVSEQYF. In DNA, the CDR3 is TGTGCCAGCAGCCAAGCACTAGCGGGAGTATCCGAGCAGTACTTC.

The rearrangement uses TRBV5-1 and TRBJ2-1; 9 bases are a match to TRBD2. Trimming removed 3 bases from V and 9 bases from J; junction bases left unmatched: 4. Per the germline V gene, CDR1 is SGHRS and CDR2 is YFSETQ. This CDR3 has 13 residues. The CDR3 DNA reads TGCGCCAGCAGCTGGACTAGCGCGGGTGAGCAGTTCTTC. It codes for CASSWTSAGEQFF.

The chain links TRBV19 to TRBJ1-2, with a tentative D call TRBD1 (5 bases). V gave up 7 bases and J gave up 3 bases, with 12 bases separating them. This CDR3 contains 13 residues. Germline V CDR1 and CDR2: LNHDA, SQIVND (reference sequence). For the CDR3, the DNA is TGTGCCAGTAACTATCTGGGGGACTATGGCTACACCTTC. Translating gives CASNYLGDYGYTF.

The CDR3 DNA sequence: TGCAGTGCTAGAGTGTCTGGCTCCTACGAGCAGTACTTC. It is translated as CSARVSGSYEQYF. The chain links TRBV20-1 to TRBJ2-7; D gene ambiguous. Germline V gene sequence: CDR1 DFQATT, CDR2 SNEGSKA (reference sequence). The CDR3 runs 13 residues. V was shortened by 1 base and J by 0 bases, with 7 bases between the two germline ends.